This TCR beta chain was obtained from a study of T cells after yellow fever vaccination. MiXCR, applied by TCRdb to the 5' RACE reads, yields one record per CDR3 protein. The table lists about 85,000 distinct CDR3 sequences, about 14% of them singletons. The study's findings and limits: Post-booster reappearance was seen for most primary-vaccination clones (just under 97% CD4, around 90% CD8). Overlap between CD4 and CD8 compartments was detected for a small share of clonotypes.

Germline loops: CDR1 SGDLS, CDR2 YYNGEE. V was shortened by 0 bases and J by 0 bases, with 15 bases between the two germline ends. The CDR3 sequence is 17 residues long. The specimen comprised CD8+ T cells not binding an NS4B(214-222) dextramer, sorted from PBMCs, sampled more than 20 days after the first yellow fever vaccination. The source of this sequence is a man younger than 35 who received the YFV17D yellow fever vaccine. The chain combines TRBV9 with TRBJ2-5; either TRBD1 or TRBD2 may supply D (5 bases each). The CDR3 region has the DNA TGTGCCAGCAGCGTAGGTAGTAACTGGGGGAACCAAGAGACCCAGTACTTC. Protein: CASSVGSNWGNQETQYF. The full variable domain, completed using reference TRBV9 and TRBJ2-5, is DSGVTQTPKHLITATGQRVTLRCSPRSGDLSVYWYQQSLDQGLQFLIQYYNGEERAKGNILERFSAQQFPDLHSELNLSSLELGDSALYFCASSVGSNWGNQETQYFGPGTRLLVL.